What follows are 31 T cell receptor beta chains derived from one specimen sequenced in a study of T cell repertoires in cytomegalovirus infection. TCRdb used MiXCR to reprocess the reads, holding one entry per CDR3 protein. The table records approximately 990,000 distinct CDR3 sequences, more than 25% of them present only once. Their recognized antigens are unknown. Here the sequenced sample was cultured CD8+ T cells from PBMCs, taken from culture after CMV antigen stimulation. These receptors were taken from a human donor in good health (CMV status not recorded). Some clones in this sample may be carry-over from other donors' samples.

The rearrangement joins TRBV19 to TRBJ1-4; the D gene is possibly TRBD1 (5 bases). V dropped 7 bases and J dropped 7 bases, with 10 bases sitting between them. From germline, CDR1 is LNHDA and CDR2 SQIVND (reference sequence). The CDR3 runs 12 residues. The CDR3 sequence: CASNPGTEKLFF. The DNA for the CDR3 is TGTGCCAGTAACCCCGGGACTGAAAAACTGTTTTTT.

The chain employs TRBV6-2 or TRBV6-3 and TRBJ2-1; 7 bases agree with TRBD2. CDR1 and CDR2 from the germline V gene are MNHEY and SVGEGT. The ends lost 8 bases at V and 3 bases at J; junction bases unmatched: 13. The CDR3 covers 16 residues. DNA of the CDR3: TGTGCCAGCCCTTCACCCCTACTAGCGATCTACAATGAGCAGTTCTTC. Amino acid sequence: CASPSPLLAIYNEQFF.

This clonotype showed up just a few times. The chain uses TRBV4-1 and TRBJ2-7; 11 bases are a match to TRBD1. This CDR3 has 15 amino acids. V lost 1 base to trimming and J lost 4 bases; unmatched junction nucleotides: 3. CDR1 and CDR2 from the germline V gene are MGHRA and YSYEKL. CDR3 coding DNA: TGCGCCAGCAGCCAAGTTGGGACAGGGGGTTACGAGCAGTACTTC. Protein: CASSQVGTGGYEQYF.

This clonotype showed up just a few times. This sequence joins TRBV6-2 or TRBV6-3 and TRBJ2-5; D remains unclear. This CDR3 has 13 residues. V shed 6 bases and J shed 5 bases, with 13 bases lying between them. Looked up from germline, CDR1 is MNHEY and CDR2 is SVGEGT. This CDR3 reads CASSIVGSETQYF. CDR3 nucleotides: TGTGCCAGCAGCATTGTGGGGTCGGAGACCCAGTACTTC.

The table lists this clonotype with many counts. CDR3 bases: TGTGCCAGCAGCGCCGATGAGACCCAGTACTTC. Translation: CASSADETQYF. The rearrangement uses TRBV7-2 and TRBJ2-5; no reliable D call. Germline V lookup: CDR1 SGHTA, CDR2 FQGNSA. The CDR3 is 11 residues long. Trimming took off 5 bases at V and 5 bases at J, with 6 bases between the two ends.

This clonotype was seen a handful of times. The chain couples TRBV6-5 to TRBJ2-6, with D uncertain. This CDR3 contains 16 residues. V shed 2 bases and J shed 0 bases, with 8 bases lying between them. Germline lookup yields CDR1 MNHEY and CDR2 SVGAGI. CDR3 loop: CASSYGKGSGANVLTF. Written as DNA, the CDR3 is TGTGCCAGCAGTTACGGTAAAGGCTCTGGGGCCAACGTCCTGACTTTC.

This clonotype is a singleton in its sample. CDR3 nucleotide sequence: TGTGCCAGCAGTCAGGACTTGGCTGAGCAGTTCTTC. It yields the protein CASSQDLAEQFF. This chain links TRBV2 with TRBJ2-1; weak D call: TRBD2 (5 bases). The V end was cut by 5 bases, the J end by 9 bases, with 11 bases between. This CDR3 is built from 12 residues. Per germline, CDR1 SNHLY and CDR2 FYNNEI.

The chain carries TRBV15 and TRBJ2-5; 9 positions match TRBD1. The CDR3 has 15 residues. V lost 2 bases, J lost 1 base, and 2 bases stayed unmatched. The germline CDR1 and CDR2 sequences are LNHNV and YYDKDF (reference sequence). The CDR3 loop is CATSRRQGGQETQYF. CDR3 sequence (DNA): TGTGCCACCAGCAGACGACAGGGGGGCCAAGAGACCCAGTACTTC.

This clonotype was detected many times. The rearrangement joins TRBV12-3 or TRBV12-4 to TRBJ1-2; maybe TRBD1 (6 bases). Trimming took off 4 bases at V and 14 bases at J, with 20 bases between the two ends. This CDR3 comprises 13 residues. The CDR3 is CASSSTGFLMETF. The CDR3 nucleotides are TGTGCCAGCAGTTCCACAGGGTTCCTGATGGAGACCTTC.

This clonotype was recorded once. The chain has TRBV2 and TRBJ2-5, with TRBD1 matching over 9 bases. V shed 5 bases, J shed 1 base, and the junction held 8 bases outside the gene matches. The CDR3 has 16 amino acids. Germline CDR1 reads SNHLY; CDR2 reads FYNNEI. CDR3 DNA sequence: TGTGCCAGCAGTCACCCGGGACAGGGTACCCAAGAGACCCAGTACTTC. Amino acid sequence: CASSHPGQGTQETQYF.

V and J are TRBV5-1 and TRBJ2-7; perhaps TRBD1 as D (7 bases). The CDR3 loop spans 14 amino acids. Trimming cost V 2 bases and J 6 bases, with 15 bases left between them. Germline values: CDR1 SGHRS, CDR2 YFSETQ. The CDR3 nucleotides are TGCGCCAGCAGCTTCGGCCAGGGGGGTTCCGAGCAGTACGTC. Translating gives CASSFGQGGSEQYV.

The chain links TRBV12-5 to TRBJ1-5; D perhaps matches TRBD1 (5 bases). CDR3 length equals 16 residues. The germline gives CDR1 LGHNT, CDR2 FRNRAP. V was clipped by 6 bases and J by 6 bases, with 21 bases between them. In DNA, the CDR3 is TGTGCTAGTGGATATGGGGGTCAAGGGACGGTTCAGCCCCAGCATTTT. It specifies CASGYGGQGTVQPQHF.

The chain couples TRBV7-6 to TRBJ2-7, with D possibly TRBD1 on 5 matching bases. This CDR3 is built from 12 residues. Per germline, CDR1 SGHVS and CDR2 FNYEAQ. The germline V and J ends were trimmed by 5 bases and 5 bases, with 10 bases remaining between them. CDR3 DNA sequence: TGTGCCAGCAGCCCCACACAGGACGAGCAGTACTTC. Protein: CASSPTQDEQYF.

The rearrangement joins TRBV20-1 to TRBJ1-5; D is possibly TRBD1 (6 bases). V lost 4 bases to trimming and J lost 0 bases, with 13 bases between them. This CDR3 spans 15 amino acids. Looked up from germline, CDR1 is DFQATT and CDR2 is SNEGSKA (reference sequence). CDR3 bases: TGCAGTGCTAATCCAGGGGATTATAGCAATCAGCCCCAGCATTTT. This encodes CSANPGDYSNQPQHF.

The chain uses TRBV20-1 and TRBJ1-2; the D is unclear. CDR1 and CDR2 (germline): DFQATT, SNEGSKA (reference sequence). V was trimmed by 6 bases and J by 1 base, leaving 21 bases between them. CDR3 length: 16 residues. This chain's CDR3 is CSAPIRKTWNNYGYTF. CDR3 nucleotides: TGCAGTGCACCTATCAGGAAGACCTGGAATAACTATGGCTACACCTTC.

The V call is TRBV4-1, the J call TRBJ2-3, with no clear D. Trimming took off 0 bases at V and 4 bases at J, with 14 bases between the two ends. Germline CDR1 reads MGHRA; CDR2 reads YSYEKL. The length of the CDR3 is 16 residues. The DNA of the CDR3 is TGCGCCAGCAGCCAAGACTGGCTAGACGAGCCAGATACGCAGTATTTT. The encoded protein is CASSQDWLDEPDTQYF.

This sequence joins TRBV6-5 and TRBJ1-1; no reliable D call. Germline CDR1 is MNHEY and CDR2 is SVGAGI. With 0 bases removed from V and 5 bases from J, the gap between germline ends came to 13 bases. This CDR3 is 15 amino acids long. CDR3 loop: CASSYSGRVGTEAFF. The CDR3, as DNA: TGTGCCAGCAGTTACTCGGGGAGAGTGGGTACTGAAGCTTTCTTT.

The J gene is TRBJ1-1, the V gene TRBV2; D gene unclear. The CDR3 contains 13 residues. Trimming removed 8 bases at V and 8 bases at J, with 18 bases between. Germline values: CDR1 SNHLY, CDR2 FYNNEI. The CDR3 nucleotides read TGTGCCAGCGCCCCCCAACTTGGAGTGGAAGCTTTCTTT. This codes for CASAPQLGVEAFF.

The chain uses TRBV10-3 and TRBJ2-7; 7 bases agree with TRBD1. Per the germline V gene, CDR1 is ENHRY and CDR2 is SYGVKD. This CDR3 comprises 14 residues. With V trimmed by 4 bases and J by 0 bases, 3 bases remained unmatched. CDR3 DNA sequence: TGTGCCATCAGTGGGGCAGGGGGCTCCTACGAGCAGTACTTC. Translated, it gives CAISGAGGSYEQYF.

This clonotype was found many times. The chain is built from TRBV7-2 and TRBJ2-1; a possible D gene is TRBD2 (6 bases). The CDR3 length is 19 residues. Germline assignment: CDR1 SGHTA and CDR2 FQGNSA. Between the trimmed V and J ends, which lost 2 bases and 5 bases, there was a span of 25 bases. The chain's CDR3 is CASSLLGREARSVDNEQFF. The CDR3 DNA is TGTGCCAGCAGCTTATTGGGCAGGGAGGCCAGGTCTGTAGACAATGAGCAGTTCTTC.

In its sample, this clonotype was seen a few times. The chain is built from TRBV6-5 and TRBJ2-5; 12 bases match TRBD2. The germline V gene encodes CDR1 MNHEY and CDR2 SVGAGI. J lost 7 bases, V lost 10 bases, and 10 bases had no gene match. The CDR3 is 14 residues long. The CDR3 loop is CATWTSGEWGTQYF. The DNA for the CDR3 is TGTGCCACCTGGACTAGCGGGGAATGGGGGACCCAGTACTTC.

The V call is TRBV27, the J call TRBJ1-6, with D unresolved. This CDR3 is 12 amino acids long. The germline V gene encodes CDR1 MNHEY and CDR2 SMNVEV (reference sequence). The V and J ends lost 2 bases and 10 bases respectively, with 6 bases between them. The CDR3 sequence: CASSLQASPLHF. CDR3 nucleotide sequence: TGTGCCAGCAGTTTACAGGCCTCACCCCTCCACTTT.

In this sample, this clonotype turned up a few times. The rearrangement links TRBV13 to TRBJ2-6; 8 positions agree with TRBD1. Germline V gene data show CDR1 as PRHDT and CDR2 as FYEKMQ (reference sequence). The length of the CDR3 is 22 residues. J gave up 0 bases and V 2 bases, and 18 bases lay outside the gene matches. CDR3: CASSLLRGSLGTGNSGANVLTF. For the CDR3, the DNA is TGTGCCAGCAGCTTATTGAGGGGGTCATTGGGGACAGGCAACTCTGGGGCCAACGTCCTGACTTTC.

In this sample, this clonotype turned up many times. V usage is TRBV7-9 and J usage is TRBJ1-2; tentative D call: TRBD1 (5 bases). The length of the CDR3 is 14 residues. The germline gives CDR1 SEHNR, CDR2 FQNEAQ (reference sequence). With 5 bases removed from V and 0 bases from J, the gap between germline ends came to 10 bases. The chain's CDR3 is CASSPTGANYGYTF. CDR3 in DNA: TGTGCCAGCAGCCCAACAGGAGCTAACTATGGCTACACCTTC.

V is TRBV6-1 and J is TRBJ1-1; 10 nucleotides line up with TRBD1. The CDR3 length is 14 residues. The ends lost 7 bases at V and 5 bases at J; junction bases unmatched: 7. CDR1 and CDR2 from the germline V gene are MNHNS and SASEGT. The CDR3 DNA sequence: TGTGCCAGCATTCCGGACAGGGGGTGGACTGAAGCTTTCTTT. Translating it yields CASIPDRGWTEAFF.

CDR3 region: CASSSPHLAGGPNEQFF. CDR3 bases: TGTGCCAGCAGTTCACCTCATCTAGCGGGGGGGCCGAATGAGCAGTTCTTC. The chain is built from TRBV27 and TRBJ2-1; TRBD2 matches at 12 bases. This CDR3 contains 17 residues. Per the germline V gene, CDR1 is MNHEY and CDR2 is SMNVEV (reference sequence). With V trimmed by 4 bases and J by 7 bases, 11 bases remained unmatched.

This clonotype occurred a few times. This sequence joins TRBV6-2 or TRBV6-3 and TRBJ2-7; 9 bases match TRBD1. The CDR3 runs 15 residues. V was pared by 5 bases and J by 1 base, with 6 bases of the junction left unmatched. The germline gives CDR1 MNHEY, CDR2 SVGEGT. The CDR3 bases are TGTGCCAGCAGTCCCCGACAGGGGGGGTCCTACGAGCAGTACGTC. Residues: CASSPRQGGSYEQYV.

Concerning this clonotype itself: One end of the junction fails to match germline, which may point to a read error. The genes are TRBV7-9 and TRBJ2-1; TRBD1 matches at 7 bases. CDR1 and CDR2 (germline): SEHNR, FQNEAQ (reference sequence). This CDR3 spans 15 amino acids. CDR3 in DNA: TGTGCCAACAGCTTAATAGGGGGCAACTGGAATGAGCAGTTCTTC. Its translation: CANSLIGGNWNEQFF.

To note about this clonotype: A much bigger clone sits one base away, suggesting this may be a read error. J is TRBJ2-2 and V is TRBV12-3 or TRBV12-4; the match to TRBD1 covers 7 bases. CDR3 length: 18 residues. The CDR3 coding sequence is TGTGCCAGCAGTCTAGGGACAGCCTCGTCATCGAACACCGGGGAGCTGTTATTT. This translates into CASSLGTASSSNTGELLF.

Worth noting for this clonotype: A much larger clone sits a single nucleotide away, making a read error possible. The chain couples TRBV12-3 or TRBV12-4 to TRBJ1-5; D is undetermined. This CDR3 is built from 15 residues. CDR3 sequence (DNA): TGTGCCAGCAGGGAGGCGGTCACTAGCAATCAGTCCCAGCATTTT. Translating it yields CASREAVTSNQSQHF.

V and J are TRBV6-8 and TRBJ1-2; D is ambiguous. V lost 5 bases and J lost 4, with 11 bases in between. Germline V gene data show CDR1 as MNHGY and CDR2 as SAAAGT. CDR3 length: 13 residues. CDR3 amino acids: CASSAPGLYGYTF. The DNA of the CDR3 is TGTGCCAGCAGTGCCCCCGGACTCTATGGCTACACCTTC.